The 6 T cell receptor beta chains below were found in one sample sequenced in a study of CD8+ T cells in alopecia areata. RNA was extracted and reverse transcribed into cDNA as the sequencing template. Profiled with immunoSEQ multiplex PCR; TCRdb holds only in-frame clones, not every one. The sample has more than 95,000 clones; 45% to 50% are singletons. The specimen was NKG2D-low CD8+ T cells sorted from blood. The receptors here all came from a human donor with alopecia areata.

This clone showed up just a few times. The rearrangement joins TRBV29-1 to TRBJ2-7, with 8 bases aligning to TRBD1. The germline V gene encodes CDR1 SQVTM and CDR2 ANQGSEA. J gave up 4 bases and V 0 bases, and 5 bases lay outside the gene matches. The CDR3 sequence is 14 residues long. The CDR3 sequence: CSVEDTRGLYEQYF. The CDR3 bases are TGCAGCGTTGAAGATACCAGGGGGCTGTACGAGCAGTACTTC.

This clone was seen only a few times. The chain's CDR3 is CASSLEDGTYEQYF. CDR3 in DNA: TGTGCCAGCAGCTTAGAGGACGGAACCTACGAGCAGTACTTC. The genes are TRBV11-2 and TRBJ2-7; D is unclear. The CDR3 extends over 14 amino acids. The V end was cut by 0 bases, the J end by 2 bases, with 8 bases between. Germline assignment: CDR1 SGHAT and CDR2 FQNNGV.

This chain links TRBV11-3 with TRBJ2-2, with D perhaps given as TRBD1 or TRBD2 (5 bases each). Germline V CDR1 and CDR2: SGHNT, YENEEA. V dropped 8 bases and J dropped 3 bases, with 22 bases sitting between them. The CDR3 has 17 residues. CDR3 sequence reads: CASDDSYRDGDTGELFF. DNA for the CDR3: TGTGCCAGCGATGATTCATATCGGGACGGCGACACCGGGGAGCTGTTTTTT. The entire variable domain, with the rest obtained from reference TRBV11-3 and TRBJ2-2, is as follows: EAGVVQSPRYKIIEKKQPVAFWCNPISGHNTLYWYLQNLGQGPELLIRYENEEAVDDSQLPKDRFSAERLKGVDSTLKIQPAELGDSAVYLCASDDSYRDGDTGELFFGEGSRLTVL.

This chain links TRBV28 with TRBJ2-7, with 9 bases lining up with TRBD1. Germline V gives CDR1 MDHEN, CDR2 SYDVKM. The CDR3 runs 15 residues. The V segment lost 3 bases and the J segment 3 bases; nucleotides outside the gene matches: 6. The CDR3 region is CASSFANRGLYEQYF. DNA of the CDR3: TGTGCCAGCAGTTTTGCAAACAGGGGGCTCTACGAGCAGTACTTC.

The CDR3 nucleotides are TGTGCCAGCAGTTTATTCCAGAGCTCCTACGAGCAGTACTTC. The encoded protein is CASSLFQSSYEQYF. This chain uses TRBV28 with TRBJ2-7; D uncertain. The CDR3 extends over 14 amino acids. The germline V and J ends were trimmed by 1 base and 0 bases, with 7 bases remaining between them. Germline V gene data show CDR1 as MDHEN and CDR2 as SYDVKM.

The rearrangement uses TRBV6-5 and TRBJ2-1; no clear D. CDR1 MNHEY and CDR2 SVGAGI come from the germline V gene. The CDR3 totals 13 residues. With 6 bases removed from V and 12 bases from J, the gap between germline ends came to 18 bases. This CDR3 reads CASRTHDQTGQFF. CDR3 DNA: TGTGCCAGCAGAACACATGACCAGACCGGGCAGTTCTTC.